Presented here are 29 T cell receptor beta chains from one specimen sequenced in a study of blood T cell repertoires in COVID-19. The assay was immunoSEQ multiplex PCR, and TCRdb's table has in-frame clones only and misses some. The table includes almost 400,000 clones, around 89% detected once. Sequences were obtained from PBMCs or T cells enriched from blood (not recorded which). Receptors originate from a woman in her twenties or thirties with acute COVID-19.

This chain links TRBV10-2 with TRBJ2-7; TRBD2 is a possible D gene (6 bases). The V gene's germline CDR1 is WSHSY and CDR2 SAAADI. Trimming shortened V by 7 bases and J by 4 bases, and 11 bases separated the two germline ends. CDR3 length: 12 amino acids. CDR3 sequence reads: CASIGDSYEQYF. DNA for the CDR3: TGCGCCAGCATTGGGGACTCGTACGAGCAGTACTTC.

The chain recombines TRBV7-3 with TRBJ1-5, with TRBD1 matching over 7 bases. There are 17 residues in the CDR3. Germline loops: CDR1 SGHTA, CDR2 FQGTGA. V was clipped by 4 bases and J by 4 bases; unmatched bases: 13. The CDR3 protein is CASSYPSGTEDNQPQHF. The CDR3 nucleotides are TGTGCCAGCAGCTACCCCTCCGGGACAGAAGATAATCAGCCCCAGCATTTT.

The chain uses TRBV6-5 and TRBJ2-2, with TRBD2 matching 9 bases. The CDR3 is 13 residues long. V dropped 6 bases and J dropped 6; count of bases not matched to a gene: 2. Germline CDR1 and CDR2: MNHEY and SVGAGI. Written as DNA, the CDR3 is TGTGCCAGCAGGCTAGCGGGGTCCGGGGAGCTGTTTTTT. Amino acid sequence: CASRLAGSGELFF.

CDR3 in amino acids: CASITSGGRTDTQYF. The DNA for the CDR3 is TGTGCCAGCATCACTAGCGGGGGGAGGACAGATACGCAGTATTTT. The chain links TRBV11-2 to TRBJ2-3; TRBD2 aligns across 12 bases. CDR1 and CDR2 from the germline V gene are SGHAT and FQNNGV. CDR3 length equals 15 residues. V lost 7 bases, J lost 3 bases, and 5 bases stayed unmatched.

The chain joins TRBV2 to TRBJ2-7; D is possibly TRBD1 (6 bases). The V gene's germline CDR1 is SNHLY and CDR2 FYNNEI. V gave up 7 bases and J gave up 2 bases, with 15 bases separating them. The CDR3 is made up of 14 amino acids. CDR3 nucleotide sequence: TGTGCCAGCATAGGGGCGAAGGGGGCCTACGAGCAGTACTTC. Its protein product is CASIGAKGAYEQYF.

V usage is TRBV4-1 and J usage is TRBJ1-5; 8 nucleotides agree with TRBD1. V shed 1 base, J shed 5 bases, and the junction held 4 bases outside the gene matches. Germline loops: CDR1 MGHRA, CDR2 YSYEKL. CDR3 length: 15 residues. In DNA form, the CDR3 reads TGCGCCAGCAGCCAAGTAGCAGGGGGCGATCAGCCCCAGCATTTT. Translated, it gives CASSQVAGGDQPQHF.

This chain links TRBV2 with TRBJ1-5; tentatively, D is TRBD1 (5 bases). V was clipped by 3 bases and J by 8 bases, with 11 bases between them. The CDR3 is made up of 13 amino acids. CDR1 is SNHLY and CDR2 is FYNNEI in the germline V gene. CDR3 region: CASSEGLGEPQHF. CDR3 in DNA: TGTGCCAGCAGTGAGGGGCTAGGGGAGCCCCAGCATTTT.

The chain has TRBV6-5 and TRBJ1-3; a possible D gene is TRBD1 (6 bases). The CDR3 contains 16 residues. The germline V and J ends were trimmed by 0 bases and 1 base, with 10 bases remaining between them. Per germline, CDR1 MNHEY and CDR2 SVGAGI. The CDR3 loop reads CASSYSTGGSGNTIYF. The CDR3 DNA follows: TGTGCCAGCAGTTACTCGACAGGCGGATCTGGAAACACCATATATTTT.

The chain links TRBV6-2 or TRBV6-3 to TRBJ2-7; 10 bases are a match to TRBD2. J lost 2 bases, V lost 4 bases, and 5 bases had no gene match. CDR3 length equals 15 residues. Per the germline V gene, CDR1 is MNHEY and CDR2 is SVGEGT. CDR3 region: CASSSRTSGTYEQYF. Here the CDR3 DNA reads TGTGCCAGCAGTTCCCGGACTAGCGGTACCTACGAGCAGTACTTC.

The chain uses TRBV27 and TRBJ1-6; D not resolved. The CDR3 loop spans 13 amino acids. V was cut by 2 bases and J by 7 bases, with 6 bases left in between. The V gene's germline CDR1 is MNHEY and CDR2 SMNVEV (reference sequence). CDR3 nucleotides: TGTGCCAGCAGTTTAGTGTCAAATTCACCCCTCCACTTT. It translates to CASSLVSNSPLHF.

The chain employs TRBV12-3 or TRBV12-4 and TRBJ2-3; possibly TRBD1 for D (5 bases). Trimming removed 8 bases at V and 2 bases at J, with 11 bases between. CDR3 size: 13 residues. DNA for the CDR3: TGTGCCAGCCTGGGGCTGGACACAGATACGCAGTATTTT. This gives the protein CASLGLDTDTQYF.

The rearrangement uses TRBV29-1 and TRBJ2-7; 10 bases agree with TRBD1. CDR1 and CDR2 (germline): SQVTM, ANQGSEA. Losses at the gene ends were 4 bases for V and 2 bases for J; bases not matched to a gene: 8. This CDR3 contains 15 residues. The CDR3 protein is CSVVTGTGAPYEQYF. DNA for the CDR3: TGCAGCGTTGTGACCGGGACAGGGGCCCCCTACGAGCAGTACTTC.

The chain couples TRBV3-1 (or the pseudogene TRBV3-2) to TRBJ2-3; 8 positions match TRBD2. V lost 4 bases and J lost 2; bases outside the gene matches: 8. Germline CDR1 LGHDT, CDR2 YNNKEL (reference sequence). This CDR3 spans 16 amino acids. Here the CDR3 reads CASSPQAGDLTDTQYF. As DNA, the CDR3 is TGTGCCAGCAGCCCCCAAGCGGGGGACCTCACAGATACGCAGTATTTT.

In DNA form, the CDR3 reads TGTGCCTTCGGGGGGAGCAGGGTGAATTCACCCCTCCACTTT. Translation: CAFGGSRVNSPLHF. The chain couples TRBV30 to TRBJ1-6, with D tentatively TRBD1 (5 bases). The germline V and J ends were trimmed by 7 bases and 7 bases, with 17 bases remaining between them. The CDR3 is 14 residues long. CDR1 is GTSNPN and CDR2 is SVGIG in the germline V gene (reference sequence). Full variable domain (outside the CDR3, taken from reference TRBV30 and TRBJ1-6): SQTIHQWPATLVQPVGSPLSLECTVEGTSNPNLYWYRQAAGRGLQLLFYSVGIGQISSEVPQNLSASRPQDRQFILSSKKLLLSDSGFYLCAFGGSRVNSPLHFGNGTRLTVT.

This sequence joins TRBV11-2 and TRBJ2-7; 7 positions agree with TRBD1. This CDR3 contains 18 residues. Unmatched junction bases numbered 14, after V lost 3 bases and J lost 0 bases. Germline V gene data show CDR1 as SGHAT and CDR2 as FQNNGV. CDR3 loop: CASSLDRIGSSLSYEQYF. The CDR3, as DNA: TGTGCCAGCAGCTTGGACAGGATTGGGTCCAGCCTCTCCTACGAGCAGTACTTC. The full variable domain, rest sourced from reference TRBV11-2 and TRBJ2-7, is EAGVAQSPRYKIIEKRQSVAFWCNPISGHATLYWYQQILGQGPKLLIQFQNNGVVDDSQLPKDRFSAERLKGVDSTLKIQPAKLEDSAVYLCASSLDRIGSSLSYEQYFGPGTRLTVT.

This chain joins TRBV2 and TRBJ2-3; maybe TRBD1 (6 bases). Looked up from germline, CDR1 is SNHLY and CDR2 is FYNNEI. The CDR3 covers 16 residues. The V gene lost 2 bases and the J gene lost 5 bases, with 17 bases spanning the gap. The CDR3 DNA sequence: TGTGCCAGCAGTGAATTGGTCAGGGGATTCGGAGATACGCAGTATTTT. Translated: CASSELVRGFGDTQYF.

The V gene is TRBV4-1, the J gene TRBJ2-2; TRBD2 is a possible D gene (5 bases). CDR1 and CDR2 from the germline V gene are MGHRA and YSYEKL. This CDR3 region has 16 residues. V shed 1 base and J shed 1 base, with 10 bases lying between them. Here the CDR3 DNA reads TGCGCCAGCAGCCAAGTGTTCGCGGGGAACACCGGGGAGCTGTTTTTT. As protein: CASSQVFAGNTGELFF.

The chain employs TRBV9 and TRBJ1-6, with 7 bases identical to TRBD1. Germline loops: CDR1 SGDLS, CDR2 YYNGEE. There are 16 residues in the CDR3. J lost 4 bases, V lost 3 bases, and 7 bases had no gene match. The DNA of the CDR3 is TGTGCCAGCAGCGCCCAGGGGACAGTATATAATTCACCCCTCCACTTT. Translating it yields CASSAQGTVYNSPLHF.

The V and J genes are TRBV11-3 and TRBJ2-5, with D maybe TRBD1 (5 bases). With 4 bases removed from V and 3 bases from J, the gap between germline ends came to 9 bases. The CDR3 totals 13 residues. The germline CDR1 and CDR2 sequences are SGHNT and YENEEA. CDR3 in amino acids: CASSSQGEETQYF. The CDR3, as DNA: TGTGCCAGCAGCTCCCAGGGTGAAGAGACCCAGTACTTC.

The genes are TRBV27 and TRBJ2-3; the match to TRBD2 covers 7 bases. V shed 2 bases, J shed 2 bases, and the junction held 4 bases outside the gene matches. Germline loops: CDR1 MNHEY, CDR2 SMNVEV (reference sequence). CDR3 length equals 15 residues. The CDR3 spells CASSLAGELTDTQYF. CDR3 bases: TGTGCCAGCAGTTTAGCGGGAGAGCTCACAGATACGCAGTATTTT.

The chain combines TRBV6-2 or TRBV6-3 with TRBJ2-2, with D possibly TRBD2 on 6 matching bases. CDR1 MNHEY and CDR2 SVGEGT come from the germline V gene. Between the trimmed V and J ends, which lost 6 bases and 2 bases, there was a span of 19 bases. The CDR3 consists of 17 residues. The CDR3, as DNA: TGTGCCAGCAGCCAGACCCCGGGAGTTCCCAACACCGGGGAGCTGTTTTTT. It specifies CASSQTPGVPNTGELFF.

About this clone itself: Distinct nucleotide sequences in the sample also encode this CDR3. The chain is built from TRBV7-2 and TRBJ2-4, with a possible D match to TRBD1 (6 bases). CDR1 and CDR2 (germline): SGHTA, FQGNSA. The CDR3 is 15 residues long. V was shortened by 6 bases and J by 0 bases, with 12 bases between the two germline ends. CDR3 sequence (DNA): TGTGCCAGCAGTCCTGGACAGTTAGCCAAAAACATTCAGTACTTC. This sequence encodes CASSPGQLAKNIQYF.

The V and J genes are TRBV29-1 and TRBJ2-1, with 10 bases fitting TRBD2. Germline V gene lookup returns CDR1 SQVTM and CDR2 ANQGSEA. This CDR3 spans 15 amino acids. V lost 3 bases, J lost 1 base, and 3 bases stayed unmatched. The CDR3 DNA reads TGCAGCGTTGAGCCAGCGGGGGGGTCCTACAATGAGCAGTTCTTC. Its translation is CSVEPAGGSYNEQFF.

This clone was counted a few times. This chain links TRBV5-1 with TRBJ1-4; D remains ambiguous. This CDR3 comprises 13 residues. V was clipped by 4 bases and J by 7 bases, with 11 bases between them. Germline V gives CDR1 SGHRS, CDR2 YFSETQ. The CDR3 DNA reads as TGCGCCAGCAGCCGGTTGGTCGGTGAAAAACTGTTTTTT. Protein product: CASSRLVGEKLFF.

The rearrangement uses TRBV19 and TRBJ1-5; D is perhaps TRBD1 (5 bases). The germline V gene encodes CDR1 LNHDA and CDR2 SQIVND (reference sequence). This CDR3 is 13 amino acids long. V lost 4 bases, J lost 7 bases, and 11 bases lay in between. Written as DNA, the CDR3 is TGTGCCAGTAGTACCGCGGGGGGACAGCCCCAGCATTTT. Its protein product is CASSTAGGQPQHF.

This chain joins TRBV7-6 and TRBJ1-4; 8 bases are a match to TRBD1. The junction had 13 bases not matched to a gene; V was cut back by 5 bases and J by 8 bases. The CDR3 is made up of 16 amino acids. CDR1 is SGHVS and CDR2 is FNYEAQ in the germline V gene. The CDR3 nucleotides are TGTGCCAGCAGCCCCGGGACAGGTAGTTTAGGGGAAAAACTGTTTTTT. It specifies CASSPGTGSLGEKLFF.

The V call is TRBV5-5, the J call TRBJ2-1; D is perhaps TRBD2 (8 bases). Per the germline V gene, CDR1 is SGHKS and CDR2 is YYEKEE (reference sequence). With 2 bases removed from V and 9 bases from J, the gap between germline ends came to 30 bases. The CDR3 has 19 amino acids. The CDR3 sequence: CASSFGPQGGRGGLGEQFF. The CDR3 DNA sequence: TGTGCCAGCAGCTTTGGCCCCCAGGGGGGACGGGGGGGTCTGGGTGAGCAGTTCTTC.

The rearrangement joins TRBV7-2 to TRBJ2-5, with TRBD2 as a possible D gene (6 bases). V was trimmed by 2 bases and J by 0 bases, leaving 10 bases between them. There are 15 residues in the CDR3. Germline lookup yields CDR1 SGHTA and CDR2 FQGNSA. CDR3 sequence: CASSLRGDNQETQYF. The CDR3 nucleotides are TGTGCCAGCAGCTTACGCGGGGATAACCAAGAGACCCAGTACTTC.

The V call is TRBV9, the J call TRBJ2-2, with 7 bases that match TRBD1. The length of the CDR3 is 16 residues. J lost 0 bases, V lost 2 bases, and 4 bases had no gene match. Germline CDR1 reads SGDLS; CDR2 reads YYNGEE. The CDR3 loop is CASSVRDRTNTGELFF. The CDR3 DNA reads as TGTGCCAGCAGCGTCCGGGACAGAACGAACACCGGGGAGCTGTTTTTT. Supplemented by reference TRBV9 and TRBJ2-2, the full variable domain reads DSGVTQTPKHLITATGQRVTLRCSPRSGDLSVYWYQQSLDQGLQFLIQYYNGEERAKGNILERFSAQQFPDLHSELNLSSLELGDSALYFCASSVRDRTNTGELFFGEGSRLTVL.